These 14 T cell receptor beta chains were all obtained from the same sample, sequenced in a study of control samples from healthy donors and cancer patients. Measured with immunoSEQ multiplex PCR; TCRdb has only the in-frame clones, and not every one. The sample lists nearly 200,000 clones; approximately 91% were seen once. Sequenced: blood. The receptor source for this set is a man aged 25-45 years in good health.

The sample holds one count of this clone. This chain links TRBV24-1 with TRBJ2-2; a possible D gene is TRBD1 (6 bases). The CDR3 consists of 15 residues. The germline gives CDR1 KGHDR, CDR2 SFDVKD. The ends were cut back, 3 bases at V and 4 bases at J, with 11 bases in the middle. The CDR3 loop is CATSDGDTSTGELFF. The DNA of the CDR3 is TGTGCCACCAGTGATGGGGACACTTCCACCGGGGAGCTGTTTTTT.

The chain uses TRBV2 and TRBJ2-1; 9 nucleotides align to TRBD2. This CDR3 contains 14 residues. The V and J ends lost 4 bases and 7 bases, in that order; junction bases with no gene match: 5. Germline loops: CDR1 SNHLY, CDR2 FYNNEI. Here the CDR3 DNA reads TGTGCCAGCAGTGGGCGGGGGGGCCAGAATGAGCAGTTCTTC. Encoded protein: CASSGRGGQNEQFF.

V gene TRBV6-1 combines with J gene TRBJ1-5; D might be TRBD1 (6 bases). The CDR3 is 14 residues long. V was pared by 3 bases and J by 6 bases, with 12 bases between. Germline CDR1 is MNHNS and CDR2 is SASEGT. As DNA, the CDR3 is TGTGCCAGCAGTGAGGGGGGCATATCTCAGCCCCAGCATTTT. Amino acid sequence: CASSEGGISQPQHF.

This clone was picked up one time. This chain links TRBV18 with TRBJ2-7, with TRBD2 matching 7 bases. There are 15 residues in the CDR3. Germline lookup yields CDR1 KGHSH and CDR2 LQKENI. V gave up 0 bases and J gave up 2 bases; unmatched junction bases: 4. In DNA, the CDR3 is TGTGCCAGCTCACCACCGACTAGCAAAACCTACGAGCAGTACTTC. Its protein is CASSPPTSKTYEQYF.

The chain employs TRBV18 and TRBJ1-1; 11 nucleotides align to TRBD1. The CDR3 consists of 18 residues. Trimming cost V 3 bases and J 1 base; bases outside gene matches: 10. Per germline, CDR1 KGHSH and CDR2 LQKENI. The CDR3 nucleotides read TGTGCCAGCTCACCTTTCCCGGGACAGGGGGTGAAGAACACTGAAGCTTTCTTT. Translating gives CASSPFPGQGVKNTEAFF. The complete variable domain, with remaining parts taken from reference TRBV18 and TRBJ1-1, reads NAGVMQNPRHLVRRRGQEARLRCSPMKGHSHVYWYRQLPEEGLKFMVYLQKENIIDESGMPKERFSAEFPKEGPSILRIQQVVRGDSAAYFCASSPFPGQGVKNTEAFFGQGTRLTVV.

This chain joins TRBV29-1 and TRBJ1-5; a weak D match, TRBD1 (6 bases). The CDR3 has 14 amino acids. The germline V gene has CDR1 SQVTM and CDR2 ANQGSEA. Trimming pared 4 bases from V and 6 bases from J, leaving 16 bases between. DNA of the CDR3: TGCAGCGTTGTTTTAGGGGGGGCGGGTCAGCCCCAGCATTTT. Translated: CSVVLGGAGQPQHF.

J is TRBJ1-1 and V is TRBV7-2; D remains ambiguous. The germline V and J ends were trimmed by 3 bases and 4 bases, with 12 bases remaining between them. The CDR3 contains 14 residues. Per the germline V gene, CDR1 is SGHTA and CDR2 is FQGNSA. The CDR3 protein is CASSLDGSPTEAFF. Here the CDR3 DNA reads TGTGCCAGCAGCTTGGACGGGAGTCCCACTGAAGCTTTCTTT.

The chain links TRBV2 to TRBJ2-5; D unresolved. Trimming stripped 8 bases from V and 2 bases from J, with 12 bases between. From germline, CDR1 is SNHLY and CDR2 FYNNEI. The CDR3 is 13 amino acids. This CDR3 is CASCRGLQETQYF. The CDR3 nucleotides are TGTGCCAGCTGCCGTGGGTTACAAGAGACCCAGTACTTC.

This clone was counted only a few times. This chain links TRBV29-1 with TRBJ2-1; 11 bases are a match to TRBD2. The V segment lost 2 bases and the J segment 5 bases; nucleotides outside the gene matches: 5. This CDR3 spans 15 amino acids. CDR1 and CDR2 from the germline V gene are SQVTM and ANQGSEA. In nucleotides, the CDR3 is TGCAGCGTTGAAAGTACTAGCGGGGGTAACAATGAGCAGTTCTTC. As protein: CSVESTSGGNNEQFF.

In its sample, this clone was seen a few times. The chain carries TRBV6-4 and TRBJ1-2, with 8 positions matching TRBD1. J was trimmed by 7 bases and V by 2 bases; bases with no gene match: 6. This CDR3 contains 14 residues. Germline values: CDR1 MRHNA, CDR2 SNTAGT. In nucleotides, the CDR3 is TGTGCCAGCAGTGACACCGACAGGGGAACTGGCTACACCTTC. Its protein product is CASSDTDRGTGYTF.

The DNA for the CDR3 is TGTGCCAGCAGCTTAGCAGGGGGCAATACGCAGTATTTT. Amino acid sequence: CASSLAGGNTQYF. The rearrangement links TRBV7-9 to TRBJ2-3; 7 nucleotides line up with TRBD1. This CDR3 region has 13 residues. Trimming at V came to 0 bases and at J to 7 bases, leaving 1 base not matched to a gene. The germline V gene encodes CDR1 SEHNR and CDR2 FQNEAQ (reference sequence).

CDR3 DNA sequence: TGTGCCAGCAGCTTGGCGGGGACAGGGGGCACTGAAGCTTTCTTT. This translates into CASSLAGTGGTEAFF. The rearrangement uses TRBV7-9 and TRBJ1-1; 11 bases are a match to TRBD1. This CDR3 contains 15 residues. The germline V gene has CDR1 SEHNR and CDR2 FQNEAQ (reference sequence). The ends lost 3 bases at V and 4 bases at J; junction bases unmatched: 4.

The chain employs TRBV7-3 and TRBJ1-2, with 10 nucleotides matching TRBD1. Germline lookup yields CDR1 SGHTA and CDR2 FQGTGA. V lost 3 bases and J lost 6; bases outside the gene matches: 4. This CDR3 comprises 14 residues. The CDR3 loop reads CASSFVDRGHGYTF. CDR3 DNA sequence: TGTGCCAGCAGCTTCGTAGACAGGGGGCATGGCTACACCTTC.

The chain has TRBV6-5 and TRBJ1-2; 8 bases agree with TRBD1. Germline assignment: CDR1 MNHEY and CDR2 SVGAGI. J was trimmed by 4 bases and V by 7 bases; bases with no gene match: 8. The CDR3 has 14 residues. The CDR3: CASKKGQGGYGYTF. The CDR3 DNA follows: TGTGCCAGCAAAAAAGGACAGGGAGGCTATGGCTACACCTTC.